These 20 T cell receptor beta chains originate from one sample sequenced in a study of identical twins. Via MiXCR, TCRdb re-called the 5' RACE reads, giving one row per CDR3 protein. This table has fewer than 650,000 distinct CDR3 sequences, roughly 7.1% appearing once. The same specimen was also included in a second study, on yellow fever vaccine responses in identical twins.

Sequencing was carried out using PBMCs. These receptor sequences come from a young woman in good health.

This clonotype came up a few times. This rearrangement joins TRBV3-1 to TRBJ2-7; D possibly uses TRBD1 or TRBD2 (5 bases each). Germline V gives CDR1 LGHDT, CDR2 YNNKEL (reference sequence). The CDR3 length is 14 residues. V shed 2 bases and J shed 6 bases, with 14 bases lying between them. CDR3 bases: TGTGCCAGCAGCCAAAATCCGGGGCCTGGCGAGCAGTACTTC. The encoded protein is CASSQNPGPGEQYF.

This clonotype was seen at least ten times. The chain combines TRBV9 with TRBJ2-3; D not resolved. The CDR3 sequence is 15 residues long. V was cut by 4 bases and J by 1 base, with 13 bases left in between. Germline CDR1 reads SGDLS; CDR2 reads YYNGEE. This CDR3 is CASSLQSLGTDTQYF. The CDR3 bases are TGTGCCAGCAGCCTCCAAAGCCTTGGCACAGATACGCAGTATTTT.

This clonotype has only a few counts. This chain links TRBV9 with TRBJ2-1; D unresolved. Germline CDR1 SGDLS, CDR2 YYNGEE. V gave up 2 bases and J gave up 5 bases, with 14 bases separating them. CDR3 size: 15 residues. The CDR3 spells CASSVSSNPNNEQFF. DNA for the CDR3: TGTGCCAGCAGCGTGTCTAGTAACCCAAACAATGAGCAGTTCTTC. The full variable domain, its missing parts supplied by reference TRBV9 and TRBJ2-1, is DSGVTQTPKHLITATGQRVTLRCSPRSGDLSVYWYQQSLDQGLQFLIQYYNGEERAKGNILERFSAQQFPDLHSELNLSSLELGDSALYFCASSVSSNPNNEQFFGPGTRLTVL.

The V call is TRBV5-1, the J call TRBJ2-3, with D tentatively TRBD1 (5 bases). This CDR3 is 15 amino acids long. Between the trimmed V and J ends, which lost 0 bases and 2 bases, there was a span of 10 bases. Germline V gives CDR1 SGHRS, CDR2 YFSETQ. CDR3 region: CASSLGTQVTDTQYF. The CDR3 DNA reads TGCGCCAGCAGCTTGGGGACACAAGTCACAGATACGCAGTATTTT. The entire variable domain, with the rest obtained from reference TRBV5-1 and TRBJ2-3, is as follows: KAGVTQTPRYLIKTRGQQVTLSCSPISGHRSVSWYQQTPGQGLQFLFEYFSETQRNKGNFPGRFSGRQFSNSRSEMNVSTLELGDSALYLCASSLGTQVTDTQYFGPGTRLTVL.

This clonotype was recorded many times. V and J are TRBV11-1 and TRBJ2-3, with 8 positions matching TRBD2. The trim removed 2 bases at V and 5 bases at J, leaving 24 bases unmatched. Germline loops: CDR1 SGHAT, CDR2 FQDESV (reference sequence). The CDR3 consists of 21 residues. CDR3 amino acids: CASSLTPAGGGETSKGDTQYF. For the CDR3, the DNA is TGTGCCAGCAGCTTAACCCCGGCGGGGGGCGGTGAAACTAGCAAGGGAGATACGCAGTATTTT. The full variable domain, in which reference TRBV11-1 and TRBJ2-3 provide the parts outside the CDR3, is EAEVAQSPRYKITEKSQAVAFWCDPISGHATLYWYRQILGQGPELLVQFQDESVVDDSQLPKDRFSAERLKGVDSTLKIQPAELGDSAMYLCASSLTPAGGGETSKGDTQYFGPGTRLTVL.

This clonotype was counted at least ten times. V is TRBV12-3 or TRBV12-4 and J is TRBJ2-1; the D is unclear. Deletions cut 3 bases from V and 3 bases from J, with 12 bases between. The CDR3 loop spans 15 amino acids. CDR3 coding DNA: TGTGCCAGCAGTTTTACGGGTTTGGGCTACAATGAGCAGTTCTTC. This codes for CASSFTGLGYNEQFF.

This clonotype has a count of ten or more. The chain employs TRBV7-8 and TRBJ2-3; D is unclear. CDR3 length: 15 amino acids. Germline V gene sequence: CDR1 SGHVS, CDR2 FQNEAQ. The V gene lost 8 bases and the J gene lost 1 base, with 16 bases spanning the gap. The CDR3 sequence is CASSLRPLGTDTQYF. The DNA of the CDR3 is TGTGCCAGCTCTCTGCGGCCCTTGGGCACAGATACGCAGTATTTT. Combining the CDR3 with reference TRBV7-8 and TRBJ2-3 gives the whole variable domain GAGVSQSPRYKVAKRGQDVALRCDPISGHVSLFWYQQALGQGPEFLTYFQNEAQLDKSGLPSDRFFAERPEGSVSTLKIQRTQQEDSAVYLCASSLRPLGTDTQYFGPGTRLTVL.

This clonotype appeared a few times. This chain connects TRBV2 to TRBJ1-2; weak D call: TRBD1 (5 bases). This CDR3 is 13 amino acids long. The germline CDR1 and CDR2 sequences are SNHLY and FYNNEI. The V and J ends lost 7 bases and 1 base respectively, with 10 bases between them. The CDR3 protein is CASMGDDNYGYTF. CDR3 nucleotides: TGTGCCAGCATGGGGGACGATAACTATGGCTACACCTTC.

Only a few counts were recorded for this clonotype. The rearrangement joins TRBV20-1 to TRBJ1-2; D might be TRBD1 (5 bases). The CDR3 is 15 amino acids. Germline CDR1 DFQATT, CDR2 SNEGSKA (reference sequence). V dropped 6 bases and J dropped 2 bases, with 19 bases sitting between them. CDR3 region: CSARVPGPKNYGYTF. CDR3 bases: TGCAGTGCGCGAGTTCCGGGACCGAAAAACTATGGCTACACCTTC.

This clonotype was seen a handful of times. DNA of the CDR3: TGTGCCAGCAGAGGGACAGGGGGCTACGAGCAGTACTTC. Its translation is CASRGTGGYEQYF. The rearrangement links TRBV28 to TRBJ2-7, with TRBD1 matching 11 bases. The CDR3 is 13 residues long. In germline, CDR1 is MDHEN, CDR2 SYDVKM. The trim removed 6 bases at V and 3 bases at J, leaving 1 base unmatched.

The chain uses TRBV16 and TRBJ2-1; D remains ambiguous. Germline CDR1 KGHSY, CDR2 FQNENV. Deletions cut 4 bases from V and 2 bases from J, with 6 bases between. CDR3 length: 13 residues. Here the CDR3 DNA reads TGTGCCAGCAGCCTCCAAACCTACAATGAGCAGTTCTTC. Its protein product is CASSLQTYNEQFF.

This clonotype appeared many times. Here the CDR3 DNA reads TGTGCCAGCAGTGTACTAGCGGGGCTTAGCACAGATACGCAGTATTTT. As protein: CASSVLAGLSTDTQYF. The chain links TRBV25-1 to TRBJ2-3; TRBD2 agrees at 10 bases. Germline assignment: CDR1 MGHDK and CDR2 SYGVNS. Trimming removed 4 bases from V and 0 bases from J; junction bases left unmatched: 4. This CDR3 is built from 16 residues.

V usage is TRBV4-1 and J usage is TRBJ1-1; the D is unclear. The CDR3 has 16 amino acids. Trimming left V 0 bases short and J 0 bases short, with 11 bases between. The germline gives CDR1 MGHRA, CDR2 YSYEKL. CDR3 amino acids: CASSQDASWVNTEAFF. As DNA, the CDR3 is TGCGCCAGCAGCCAAGATGCATCTTGGGTGAACACTGAAGCTTTCTTT.

This clonotype was counted a few times. The chain couples TRBV7-8 to TRBJ2-4; weak D call: TRBD1 (6 bases). Germline loops: CDR1 SGHVS, CDR2 FQNEAQ. The CDR3 is made up of 13 amino acids. V was clipped by 5 bases and J by 5 bases, with 10 bases between them. DNA of the CDR3: TGTGCCAGCAGCCACAGGGCTGAAAACATTCAGTACTTC. Translation gives CASSHRAENIQYF.

This clonotype appeared many times. This chain links TRBV20-1 with TRBJ2-1, with D maybe TRBD2 (6 bases). The V gene lost 3 bases and the J gene lost 4 bases, with 13 bases spanning the gap. From germline, CDR1 is DFQATT and CDR2 SNEGSKA (reference sequence). The CDR3 totals 14 residues. In nucleotides, the CDR3 is TGCAGTGCTAGCGGGACTCCGGAATACAATGAGCAGTTCTTC. Protein: CSASGTPEYNEQFF.

The table lists this clonotype with many counts. The chain links TRBV7-9 to TRBJ1-4; D not certain. CDR1 and CDR2 (germline): SEHNR, FQNEAQ (reference sequence). The CDR3 contains 12 residues. Trimming removed 9 bases at V and 5 bases at J, with 10 bases between. CDR3 sequence reads: CASTNVNEKLFF. The DNA of the CDR3 is TGTGCCAGTACGAACGTAAATGAAAAACTGTTTTTT.

This clonotype has at least ten counts. The chain carries TRBV6-6 and TRBJ1-1; D perhaps matches TRBD1 (5 bases). This CDR3 comprises 15 residues. V lost 7 bases to trimming and J lost 5 bases, with 20 bases between them. Germline CDR1 reads MNHNY; CDR2 reads SVGAGI (reference sequence). The CDR3 DNA is TGTGCCAGCACCATCAACCCCCGGAGGGGAACTGAAGCTTTCTTT. The encoded protein is CASTINPRRGTEAFF.

The gene calls are TRBV27 and TRBJ1-5; 11 positions match TRBD1. This CDR3 is 15 amino acids long. CDR1 and CDR2 from the germline V gene are MNHEY and SMNVEV (reference sequence). Losses at the gene ends were 5 bases for V and 6 bases for J; bases not matched to a gene: 6. CDR3 nucleotide sequence: TGTGCCAGCAGTCCCCGGGACAGGGGGAGTCAGCCCCAGCATTTT. Its translation: CASSPRDRGSQPQHF.

This clonotype was counted ten times or more. The rearrangement joins TRBV2 to TRBJ1-5; D gene uncertain. This CDR3 comprises 13 residues. The V gene's germline CDR1 is SNHLY and CDR2 FYNNEI. Trimming left V 1 base short and J 5 bases short, with 6 bases between. CDR3: CASSEETHQPQHF. The CDR3 DNA follows: TGTGCCAGCAGTGAAGAGACCCATCAGCCCCAGCATTTT.

The sample holds a few counts of this clonotype. The chain combines TRBV4-1 with TRBJ2-1; 9 nucleotides align to TRBD2. The CDR3 has 15 amino acids. J gave up 5 bases and V 0 bases, and 2 bases lay outside the gene matches. CDR1 is MGHRA, CDR2 YSYEKL, per germline. CDR3 nucleotides: TGCGCCAGCAGCCAAGAGCGGGAGGGTAACAATGAGCAGTTCTTC. This codes for CASSQEREGNNEQFF.